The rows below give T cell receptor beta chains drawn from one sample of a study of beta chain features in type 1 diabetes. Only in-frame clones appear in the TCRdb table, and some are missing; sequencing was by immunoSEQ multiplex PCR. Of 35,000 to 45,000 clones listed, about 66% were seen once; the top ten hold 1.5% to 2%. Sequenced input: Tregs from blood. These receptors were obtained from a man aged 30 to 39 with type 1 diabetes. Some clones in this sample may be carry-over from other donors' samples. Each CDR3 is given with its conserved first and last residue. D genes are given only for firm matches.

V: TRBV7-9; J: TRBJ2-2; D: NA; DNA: TGTGCCAGCAGCCCGACTAGTTTCTCTGTCGGGGAGCTGTTTTTT; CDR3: CASSPTSFSVGELFF
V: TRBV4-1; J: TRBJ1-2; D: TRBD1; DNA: TGCGCCAGCAGCCACCCGGACAGGTCCCTTCGCGGCTACACCTTC; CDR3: CASSHPDRSLRGYTF
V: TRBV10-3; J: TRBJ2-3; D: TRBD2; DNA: TGTGCCATCGGGACTAGCGGGGAGAGCACAGATACGCAGTATTTT; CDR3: CAIGTSGESTDTQYF
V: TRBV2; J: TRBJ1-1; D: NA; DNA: TGTGCCAGCAGTGGTCAGAACACTGAAGCTTTCTTT; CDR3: CASSGQNTEAFF
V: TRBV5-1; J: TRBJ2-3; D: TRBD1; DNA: TGCGCCAGCAGCTTGGCCTTGGACAGGGCTGATACGCAGTATTTT; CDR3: CASSLALDRADTQYF
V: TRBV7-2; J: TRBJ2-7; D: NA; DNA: TGTGCCAGCAGCTTACATGGCAGGGGCTCCTACGAGCAGTACTTC; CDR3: CASSLHGRGSYEQYF
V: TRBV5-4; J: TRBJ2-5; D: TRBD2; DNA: TGTGCCAGCAGCCCTACTAGCGGGGGACTCCAAGAGACCCAGTACTTC; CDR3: CASSPTSGGLQETQYF
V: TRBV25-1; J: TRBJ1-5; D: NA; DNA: TGTGCCAGCCATTGGAGGGAGGCCCAGCATTTT; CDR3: CASHWREAQHF
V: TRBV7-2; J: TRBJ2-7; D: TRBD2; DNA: TGTGCCAGCAGCCTCGGCCCTAGCGGGAACTCCTACGAGCAGTACTTC; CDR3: CASSLGPSGNSYEQYF
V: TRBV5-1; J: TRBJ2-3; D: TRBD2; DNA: TGCGCCAGCAGCTTGCCCGCGGGGGGGCGTAGAGATACGCAGTATTTT; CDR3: CASSLPAGGRRDTQYF
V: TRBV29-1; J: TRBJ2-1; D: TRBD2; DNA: TGCAGCGTAACAGGTGGGGGGGATGAGCAGTTCTTC; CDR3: CSVTGGGDEQFF
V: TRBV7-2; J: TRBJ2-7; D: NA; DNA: TGTGCCAGCAGCCCCAGGGAATTCTCCTACGAGCAGTACTTC; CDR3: CASSPREFSYEQYF
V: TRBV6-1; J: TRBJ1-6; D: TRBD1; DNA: TGTGCCAGCAGTGCCTCGACAGGGTATAATTCACCCCTCAACTTT; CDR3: CASSASTGYNSPLNF